This T cell receptor beta chain was obtained from a study of regulatory T cells. Regarding the study as a whole: In CD3G-deficient patients, conventional CD4+ T cells were enriched for hydrophobic CDR3 residues at positions 6 and 7. Regulatory T cells showed the strongest V-J pair restriction and V/J gene skewing among patient repertoires.

At testing, patients were 2 to 39 years old, with reduced naive and increased memory T-cell proportions. CD4+ T cells were divided by sorting: CD25-high CD127-low Tregs, CD25-low CD127-high conventional cells. J lost 11 bases, V lost 4 bases, and 11 bases had no gene match. Per the germline V gene, CDR1 is SGHRS and CDR2 is YFSETQ. This CDR3 spans 13 amino acids. The primer mix had 52 TRBV and 13 TRBJ primers. Assay: immunoSEQ multiplex PCR; the TCRdb copy retains only in-frame clones and omits some. Among 30,000 to 40,000 clones listed, 89% were seen once. Note on this clone: Its target is unknown.

This TCR was sampled from a person aged 18 to 30 with CD3G deficiency. This rearrangement joins TRBV5-1 to TRBJ2-5; TRBD1 matches at 7 bases. The sample comprised conventional CD4+ T cells sorted from blood. CDR3 nucleotides: TGCGCCAGCAGCCTGGCAGACAGGGTTGATCAGTACTTC. Its protein product is CASSLADRVDQYF.